These 17 T cell receptor beta chains share one sample of origin, sequenced in a study of blood T cell repertoires in COVID-19. TCRdb's table, derived via immunoSEQ multiplex PCR, lists solely in-frame clones and lacks some. Found here are fewer than 250,000 clones, about 87% of them singletons; the top ten hold approximately 0.9%. What was sequenced was PBMCs or T cells enriched from blood (not recorded which). These receptors all come from a man in his fifties or sixties who had been exposed to COVID-19.

This rearrangement joins TRBV7-2 to TRBJ1-2, with 7 bases fitting TRBD1. The CDR3 spans 15 residues. V was clipped by 5 bases and J by 4 bases; unmatched bases: 10. Germline assignment: CDR1 SGHTA and CDR2 FQGNSA. Here the CDR3 reads CASSRGTVGSYGYTF. The CDR3 DNA is TGTGCCAGCAGCCGGGGGACAGTGGGTAGCTATGGCTACACCTTC.

The chain links TRBV7-9 to TRBJ1-1; D not resolved. Trimming cost V 5 bases and J 5 bases, with 9 bases left between them. Germline CDR1 SEHNR, CDR2 FQNEAQ (reference sequence). The CDR3 length is 12 residues. The CDR3 DNA sequence: TGTGCCAGCAGCACTTTTGAGACTGAAGCTTTCTTT. Amino acids: CASSTFETEAFF.

V and J are TRBV28 and TRBJ2-3; D gene unclear. CDR1 and CDR2 (germline): MDHEN, SYDVKM. CDR3 length equals 12 residues. The ends were cut back, 5 bases at V and 1 base at J, with 4 bases in the middle. The CDR3: CASSEGTDTQYF. CDR3 coding DNA: TGTGCCAGCAGTGAGGGCACAGATACGCAGTATTTT.

This clone was counted a single time. The chain is built from TRBV14 and TRBJ2-7; the D gene is possibly TRBD2 (6 bases). Between the trimmed V and J ends, which lost 1 base and 3 bases, there was a span of 13 bases. There are 15 residues in the CDR3. The germline V gene has CDR1 SGHDN and CDR2 FVKESK. The DNA for the CDR3 is TGTGCCAGCAGCCAAGCCCGGGCCGGGGGCTACGAGCAGTACGTC. It translates to CASSQARAGGYEQYV.

This chain links TRBV18 with TRBJ2-2; 7 positions agree with TRBD1. CDR1 and CDR2 from the germline V gene are KGHSH and LQKENI. V shed 4 bases and J 4 bases; nucleotides not matched to a gene: 6. This CDR3 has 15 amino acids. CDR3 nucleotide sequence: TGTGCCAGCTCACAGGGACAGCTCGGCACCGGGGAGCTGTTTTTT. It is translated as CASSQGQLGTGELFF. Full variable domain (missing parts from reference TRBV18 and TRBJ2-2): NAGVMQNPRHLVRRRGQEARLRCSPMKGHSHVYWYRQLPEEGLKFMVYLQKENIIDESGMPKERFSAEFPKEGPSILRIQQVVRGDSAAYFCASSQGQLGTGELFFGEGSRLTVL.

This chain connects TRBV6-1 to TRBJ1-1; TRBD1 matches at 9 bases. The germline CDR1 and CDR2 sequences are MNHNS and SASEGT. With 5 bases clipped from V and 7 bases from J, the junction kept 5 bases outside the gene matches. This CDR3 is built from 13 residues. The CDR3, as DNA: TGTGCCAGCAGTTCCGGGACAGGGATTGAAGCTTTCTTT. This translates into CASSSGTGIEAFF.

The chain carries TRBV5-1 and TRBJ2-2; a weak D match, TRBD1 (5 bases). From germline, CDR1 is SGHRS and CDR2 YFSETQ. Between the trimmed V and J ends, which lost 6 bases and 3 bases, there was a span of 18 bases. This CDR3 spans 16 amino acids. CDR3 in amino acids: CASTTQGTSYTGELFF. DNA for the CDR3: TGCGCCAGCACAACCCAGGGTACTTCTTACACCGGGGAGCTGTTTTTT.

V gene TRBV30 combines with J gene TRBJ2-7; no clear D. This CDR3 comprises 11 residues. Looked up from germline, CDR1 is GTSNPN and CDR2 is SVGIG (reference sequence). The V end lost 1 base, the J end lost 6 bases, and 7 bases lay between the germline ends. The CDR3 protein is CAWSAGGEQYV. CDR3 bases: TGTGCCTGGAGTGCCGGCGGCGAGCAGTACGTC.

The chain carries TRBV19 and TRBJ1-1; perhaps TRBD1 as D (5 bases). This CDR3 is 13 amino acids long. Germline values: CDR1 LNHDA, CDR2 SQIVND (reference sequence). V was shortened by 7 bases and J by 1 base, with 10 bases between the two germline ends. The CDR3 nucleotides are TGTGCCAGTATATCCGGGGGGAACACTGAAGCTTTCTTT. It is translated as CASISGGNTEAFF.

The chain recombines TRBV7-3 with TRBJ1-2; TRBD1 matches at 12 bases. CDR3 length: 16 amino acids. CDR1 is SGHTA and CDR2 is FQGTGA in the germline V gene. The junction had 4 bases not matched to a gene; V was cut back by 1 base and J by 4 bases. The CDR3 is CASSLRDRGQGYGYTF. CDR3 in DNA: TGTGCCAGCAGCTTAAGGGACAGGGGGCAGGGCTATGGCTACACCTTC.

This chain connects TRBV6-1 to TRBJ1-6; no reliable D call. The V and J ends lost 4 bases and 0 bases respectively, with 10 bases between them. The CDR3 runs 16 residues. Germline-derived CDR1 and CDR2 are MNHNS and SASEGT. The CDR3 protein is CASSAPMSSYNSPLHF. For the CDR3, the DNA is TGTGCCAGCAGTGCCCCCATGAGCTCCTATAATTCACCCCTCCACTTT.

This clone was picked up one time. This sequence joins TRBV6-6 and TRBJ1-2; 9 bases map to TRBD1. In germline, CDR1 is MNHNY, CDR2 SVGAGI (reference sequence). The CDR3 spans 19 residues. Trimming cost V 5 bases and J 5 bases; bases outside gene matches: 21. In DNA form, the CDR3 reads TGTGCCAGCAGTCCCTACCAGGACAGGGGACTCCCTTTCCCATATGGCTACACCTTC. Its translation: CASSPYQDRGLPFPYGYTF.

This sequence joins TRBV19 and TRBJ2-2; 11 nucleotides agree with TRBD2. The ends lost 5 bases at V and 4 bases at J; junction bases unmatched: 6. Germline lookup yields CDR1 LNHDA and CDR2 SQIVND (reference sequence). The CDR3 consists of 16 residues. The CDR3 loop is CASSVRLAGPTGELFF. DNA for the CDR3: TGTGCCAGTAGTGTCCGACTAGCGGGACCCACCGGGGAGCTGTTTTTT.

The rearrangement uses TRBV28 and TRBJ2-1; tentative D call: TRBD2 (7 bases). CDR1 and CDR2 from the germline V gene are MDHEN and SYDVKM. V gave up 10 bases and J gave up 0 bases, with 13 bases separating them. The CDR3 length is 14 residues. DNA for the CDR3: TGTGCCACCTGGAGGGGGGGCTCCTACAATGAGCAGTTCTTC. This encodes CATWRGGSYNEQFF. Filled out from reference TRBV28 and TRBJ2-1, the complete variable domain reads DVKVTQSSRYLVKRTGEKVFLECVQDMDHENMFWYRQDPGLGLRLIYFSYDVKMKEKGDIPEGYSVSREKKERFSLILESASTNQTSMYLCATWRGGSYNEQFFGPGTRLTVL.

This sequence joins TRBV9 and TRBJ2-6, with 7 bases identical to TRBD2. J lost 4 bases, V lost 6 bases, and 7 bases had no gene match. This CDR3 has 15 amino acids. Germline CDR1 reads SGDLS; CDR2 reads YYNGEE. The CDR3 coding sequence is TGTGCCAGCACCAGCGGGGTGCCCGGGGCCAACGTCCTGACTTTC. It codes for CASTSGVPGANVLTF.

There are a few counts of this clone. The J gene is TRBJ1-2, the V gene TRBV28; TRBD1 aligns across 7 bases. Germline CDR1 and CDR2: MDHEN and SYDVKM. Losses at the gene ends were 2 bases for V and 8 bases for J; bases not matched to a gene: 8. The CDR3 covers 14 residues. In nucleotides, the CDR3 is TGTGCCAGCAGTTTAGGCGACAGGGCGGGCGGCTACACCTTC. Protein product: CASSLGDRAGGYTF.

V is TRBV29-1 and J is TRBJ1-2; D is perhaps TRBD1 (6 bases). Germline values: CDR1 SQVTM, CDR2 ANQGSEA. The CDR3 consists of 13 residues. V was trimmed by 4 bases and J by 5 bases, leaving 14 bases between them. CDR3 amino acids: CSVAPAGTYGYTF. In DNA, the CDR3 is TGCAGCGTTGCCCCGGCAGGGACATATGGCTACACCTTC.